These T cell receptor beta chains were read from a single sample in a study of regulatory T cells in long-lasting Graves disease. TCRdb analysed the multiplex PCR reads with MiXCR anew, one entry per CDR3 protein. The table shows roughly 400,000 distinct CDR3 sequences, with about 20% occurring only once. Sequenced material: peripheral blood mononuclear cells (PBMCs), taken when the disease was refractory, from a patient treated with antithyroid drugs. These receptors were taken from a female donor with Graves disease. CDR3s include the opening cysteine and the closing phenylalanine or tryptophan. Each record gives: clone size, J gene, V gene, CDR3 protein. The size entry is marked missing in some rows and otherwise reads once, few, many or a size class.

clone_size: NA; j_call: TRBJ1-2; v_call: TRBV7-2; cdr3_aa: CASSYGTGINYGYTF
clone_size: few; j_call: TRBJ2-5; v_call: TRBV7-8; cdr3_aa: CASSRDSTETQYF
clone_size: few; j_call: TRBJ2-5; v_call: TRBV6-2/TRBV6-3; cdr3_aa: CASSSQPGVETQYF
clone_size: NA; j_call: TRBJ1-2; v_call: TRBV5-4; cdr3_aa: CASSLAGENYGYTF
clone_size: NA; j_call: TRBJ2-7; v_call: TRBV20-1; cdr3_aa: CSVGDNPYEQYF
clone_size: NA; j_call: TRBJ2-7; v_call: TRBV20-1; cdr3_aa: CSAAQGRRPSYEQYF
clone_size: many; j_call: TRBJ1-5; v_call: TRBV2; cdr3_aa: CASSDPGGQQPQHF
clone_size: few; j_call: TRBJ2-7; v_call: TRBV4-1; cdr3_aa: CASSQDIHRGEQYF
clone_size: few; j_call: TRBJ1-1; v_call: TRBV6-1; cdr3_aa: CASSERREKEAFF
clone_size: NA; j_call: TRBJ2-7; v_call: TRBV18; cdr3_aa: CASSPRQISYEQYF
clone_size: few; j_call: TRBJ2-2; v_call: TRBV24-1; cdr3_aa: CATSETGELFF
clone_size: many; j_call: TRBJ1-4; v_call: TRBV27; cdr3_aa: CASSLDVTGEKLFF
clone_size: many; j_call: TRBJ2-5; v_call: TRBV12-3/TRBV12-4; cdr3_aa: CASSPHRRDGTQYF
clone_size: NA; j_call: TRBJ1-5; v_call: TRBV20-1; cdr3_aa: CSASHRSNQPQHF
clone_size: NA; j_call: TRBJ1-1; v_call: TRBV28; cdr3_aa: CASSSWVTSNTEAFF
clone_size: many; j_call: TRBJ1-2; v_call: TRBV7-8; cdr3_aa: CASSLLVTGGGYTF
clone_size: many; j_call: TRBJ2-7; v_call: TRBV11-2; cdr3_aa: CASSLGQTTGEQYF
clone_size: NA; j_call: TRBJ2-5; v_call: TRBV19; cdr3_aa: CASTGPGGGETQYF
clone_size: many; j_call: TRBJ2-7; v_call: TRBV2; cdr3_aa: CASSYRTGRAYEQYF
clone_size: many; j_call: TRBJ2-2; v_call: TRBV27; cdr3_aa: CASSLRLAGGTNTGELFF
clone_size: many; j_call: TRBJ1-2; v_call: TRBV28; cdr3_aa: CASSPSGRGLYGYTF
clone_size: NA; j_call: TRBJ1-5; v_call: TRBV4-3; cdr3_aa: CASSQVTVDSNQPQHF
clone_size: many; j_call: TRBJ2-7; v_call: TRBV20-1; cdr3_aa: CSASSSGRAGIYEQYF
clone_size: NA; j_call: TRBJ1-1; v_call: TRBV4-3; cdr3_aa: CASSQDLARGGDTEAFF
clone_size: NA; j_call: NA; v_call: TRBV2; cdr3_aa: CASRGLNEQFF
clone_size: NA; j_call: TRBJ2-2; v_call: TRBV7-9; cdr3_aa: CASSLPSGRAPGELFF
clone_size: NA; j_call: TRBJ2-1; v_call: TRBV28; cdr3_aa: CASSFGTSGSSEQFF
clone_size: NA; j_call: TRBJ2-3; v_call: TRBV6-1; cdr3_aa: CASSLLAGASSTDTQYF
clone_size: NA; j_call: TRBJ2-7; v_call: TRBV5-4; cdr3_aa: CASSLGLRGASGEQYF
clone_size: NA; j_call: TRBJ2-2; v_call: TRBV5-1; cdr3_aa: CASSRGLADTGELFF
clone_size: many; j_call: TRBJ2-2; v_call: TRBV20-1; cdr3_aa: CSARDPKLAKGELFF
clone_size: few; j_call: TRBJ1-1; v_call: TRBV4-2; cdr3_aa: CASSQETANIEAFF
clone_size: many; j_call: TRBJ1-2; v_call: TRBV5-1; cdr3_aa: CASSLEGEPYGYTF
clone_size: NA; j_call: TRBJ1-2; v_call: TRBV28; cdr3_aa: CASRYTGLYGYTF
clone_size: few; j_call: TRBJ1-1; v_call: TRBV27; cdr3_aa: CASSLRRQGRHTEAFF
clone_size: NA; j_call: TRBJ2-1; v_call: TRBV28; cdr3_aa: CASTPQVINEQFF
clone_size: few; j_call: TRBJ2-5; v_call: TRBV28; cdr3_aa: CASTKTRGLAGGPGETQYF
clone_size: few; j_call: NA; v_call: TRBV18; cdr3_aa: CASSPRPGGFGETQYF
clone_size: few; j_call: TRBJ2-7; v_call: TRBV6-2/TRBV6-3; cdr3_aa: CASKDSGVPYEQYF
clone_size: few; j_call: TRBJ1-6; v_call: TRBV7-9; cdr3_aa: CASSLEDYNSPLHF
clone_size: NA; j_call: TRBJ2-2; v_call: TRBV19; cdr3_aa: CASSKTVEAGELFF
clone_size: few; j_call: TRBJ2-7; v_call: TRBV3-1; cdr3_aa: CASSKSDRGSYEQYF
clone_size: many; j_call: TRBJ1-2; v_call: TRBV28; cdr3_aa: CASRLDGYTF
clone_size: many; j_call: TRBJ2-5; v_call: TRBV12-3/TRBV12-4; cdr3_aa: CASSRRHSQETQYF
clone_size: few; j_call: TRBJ1-4; v_call: TRBV7-9; cdr3_aa: CASSDETGVANEKLFF
clone_size: NA; j_call: TRBJ2-7; v_call: TRBV18; cdr3_aa: CASSPDRYSYEQYF
clone_size: once; j_call: TRBJ1-5; v_call: TRBV15; cdr3_aa: CATSRETGSGQPQHF